Reported below is one TCR beta chain. Sequencing used immunoSEQ multiplex PCR; TCRdb keeps in-frame clones, though not all of them. The sample records about 83,000 clones, roughly 92% being singletons. The record originates from a study of technical replicates of blood from several donors. Germline CDR1 is SGHAT and CDR2 is FQNNGV. This CDR3 region has 16 residues. V shed 0 bases and J 0 bases; nucleotides not matched to a gene: 4. V is TRBV11-2 and J is TRBJ1-1, with 7 positions matching TRBD1. The sample was T cells isolated from PBMCs. The sequence was collected from a human donor in good health. CDR3 residues: CASSLDTGVVNTEAFF. The CDR3 coding sequence is TGTGCCAGCAGCTTAGATACAGGGGTAGTGAACACTGAAGCTTTCTTT.